The clone carrying this TCR beta chain was seen at least ten times. Its specificity is unknown. The authors amplified TCR beta CDR3 regions from RNA transcripts. Following a first-round RT-PCR that used HTBI primers, a second-round multiplex PCR was carried out. TCRdb called the multiplex PCR reads again in MiXCR, with one record for every CDR3 protein. This sample has 500,000 to 700,000 distinct CDR3 sequences; 22% occur once, and the top ten carry approximately 7.7%. This sample is drawn from a study of Graves' ophthalmopathy and Graves' hyperthyroidism. Study conclusions and caveats: In predicting ophthalmopathy progression, the model reached 65% to 71% sensitivity and under 75% specificity. Ophthalmopathy was separated from stable hyperthyroidism by a 13-signature model with 87.88% sensitivity and around 81% specificity.

As diagnostic evidence, clinical symptoms, serum thyroxine, TRAb, thyroid ultrasound and orbital computed tomography were relied upon. The ends were cut back, 4 bases at V and 0 bases at J, with 16 bases in the middle. Germline V lookup: CDR1 SGHRS, CDR2 YFSETQ. This CDR3 has 16 amino acids. V is TRBV5-1 and J is TRBJ1-1, with D uncertain. Sequencing was performed on peripheral blood. This receptor was taken from a woman in her late teens or twenties with stable Graves' hyperthyroidism. Some clones in this sample may be carry-over from other donors' samples. DNA of the CDR3: TGCGCCAGCAGCGCCGAGAGCCGGGGAGTGAACACTGAAGCTTTCTTT. Amino acids: CASSAESRGVNTEAFF.